This TCR beta chain was observed in a study of blood T cell repertoires in COVID-19. Study background: There were acute and convalescent COVID-19 samples, and they came from the United States, Italy and Spain. PBMCs, B-cell-depleted T cells, or T cells provided the cDNA or gDNA that made up the material.

Germline V CDR1 and CDR2: DFQATT, SNEGSKA (reference sequence). The CDR3 runs to 11 residues. In the authors' workflow: Estimates of nucleated cell counts were drawn from the amplification of reference gene primers. This table comes from immunoSEQ multiplex PCR, and its TCRdb copy is limited to in-frame clones, with some not included. Clone size and the V and J calls come from that table; the DNA yielded D and trimming. The sample records 150,000 or so clones, more than 75% being singletons. Participants' reported clinical history set cohort assignment. Sequencing used PBMCs or T cells enriched from blood (not recorded which). This clonotype was obtained from a man aged 35-49 years who had recovered from COVID-19. The chain carries TRBV20-1 and TRBJ2-7; TRBD1 agrees at 9 bases. The CDR3 sequence: CSGDRENEQYF. Here the CDR3 DNA reads TGCAGCGGGGACAGGGAAAACGAGCAGTACTTC.